Sequencing of this TCR beta chain was carried out in a study of T cell responses to AZD1222 COVID-19 vaccine. The repertoire was sequenced with immunoSEQ multiplex PCR; TCRdb's copy has only in-frame clones and lacks some. The sample carries around 200,000 clones, roughly 91% recorded once. A note on this clone: Its cognate antigen is unknown.

The CDR3 totals 14 residues. V lost 6 bases and J lost 7, with 16 bases in between. In germline, CDR1 is KGHDR, CDR2 SFDVKD. Findings of the study overall: Repertoires were obtained only post-peak T cell response.

The sequenced sample was peripheral blood, obtained 28 days after the second AZD1222 dose. V is TRBV24-1 and J is TRBJ2-3, with a weak D call TRBD1 (6 bases). The clonotype comes from an adult who received the AZD1222 COVID-19 vaccine. For the CDR3, the DNA is TGTGCCACCAGTCCGGACAGACCTCAGAATACGCAGTATTTT. It encodes CATSPDRPQNTQYF.